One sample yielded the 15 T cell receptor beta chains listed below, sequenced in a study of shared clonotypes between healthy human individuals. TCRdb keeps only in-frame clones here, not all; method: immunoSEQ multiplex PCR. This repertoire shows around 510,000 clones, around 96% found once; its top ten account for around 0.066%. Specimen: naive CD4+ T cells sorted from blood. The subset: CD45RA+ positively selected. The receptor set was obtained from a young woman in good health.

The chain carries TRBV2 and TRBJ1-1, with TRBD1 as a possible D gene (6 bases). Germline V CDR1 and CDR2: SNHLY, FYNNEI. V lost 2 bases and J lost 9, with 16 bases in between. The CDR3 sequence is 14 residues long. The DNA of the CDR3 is TGTGCCAGCAGTGAAATCGGTCAGGGGATGCAAGCTTTCTTT. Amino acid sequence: CASSEIGQGMQAFF.

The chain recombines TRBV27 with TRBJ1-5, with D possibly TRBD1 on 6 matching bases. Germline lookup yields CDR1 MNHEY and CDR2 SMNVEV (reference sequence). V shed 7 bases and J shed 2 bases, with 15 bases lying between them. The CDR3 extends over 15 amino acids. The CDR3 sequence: CASNPSGGRNQPQHF. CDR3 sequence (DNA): TGTGCCAGCAACCCTTCCGGGGGCCGCAATCAGCCCCAGCATTTT.

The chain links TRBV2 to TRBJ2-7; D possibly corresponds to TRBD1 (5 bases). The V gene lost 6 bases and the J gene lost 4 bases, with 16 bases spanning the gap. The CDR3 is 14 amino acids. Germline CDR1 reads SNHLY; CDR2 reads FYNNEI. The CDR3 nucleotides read TGTGCCAGCAGGTCTGGGGCAGGGATATACGAGCAGTACTTC. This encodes CASRSGAGIYEQYF.

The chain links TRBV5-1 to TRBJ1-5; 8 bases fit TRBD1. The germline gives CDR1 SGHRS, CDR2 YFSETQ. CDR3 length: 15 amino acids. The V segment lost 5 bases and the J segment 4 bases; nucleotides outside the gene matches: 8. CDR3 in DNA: TGCGCCAGCAGTATTGGACAGGGCTCGAATCAGCCCCAGCATTTT. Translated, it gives CASSIGQGSNQPQHF.

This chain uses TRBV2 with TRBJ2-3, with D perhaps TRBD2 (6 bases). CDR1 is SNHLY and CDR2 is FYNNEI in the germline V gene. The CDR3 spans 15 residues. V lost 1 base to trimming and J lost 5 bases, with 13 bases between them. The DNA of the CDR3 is TGTGCCAGCAGTGAAGACGGGAGAAGGTTAGATACGCAGTATTTT. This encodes CASSEDGRRLDTQYF.

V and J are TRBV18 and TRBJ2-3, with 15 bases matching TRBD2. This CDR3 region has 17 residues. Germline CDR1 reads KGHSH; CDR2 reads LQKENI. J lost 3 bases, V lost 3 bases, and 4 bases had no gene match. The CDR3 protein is CASSPRTSGRATDTQYF. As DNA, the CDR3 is TGTGCCAGCTCACCCCGGACTAGCGGGAGGGCTACAGATACGCAGTATTTT.

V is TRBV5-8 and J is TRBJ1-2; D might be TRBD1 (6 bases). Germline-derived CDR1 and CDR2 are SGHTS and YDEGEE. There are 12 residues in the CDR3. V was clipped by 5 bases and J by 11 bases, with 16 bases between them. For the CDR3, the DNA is TGTGCCAGCAGACGGGACATTGGGCCATACACCTTC. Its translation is CASRRDIGPYTF.

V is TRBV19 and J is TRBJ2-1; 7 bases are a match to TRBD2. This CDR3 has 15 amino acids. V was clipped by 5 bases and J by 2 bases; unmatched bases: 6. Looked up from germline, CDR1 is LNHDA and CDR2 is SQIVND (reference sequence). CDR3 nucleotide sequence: TGTGCCAGTAGTCGGACTAGTCTAGCCTACAATGAGCAGTTCTTC. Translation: CASSRTSLAYNEQFF.

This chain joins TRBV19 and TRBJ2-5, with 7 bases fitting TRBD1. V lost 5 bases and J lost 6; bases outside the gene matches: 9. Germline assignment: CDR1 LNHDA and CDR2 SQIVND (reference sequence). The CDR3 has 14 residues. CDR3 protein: CASSSGQGVQTQYF. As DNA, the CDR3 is TGTGCCAGTAGTTCCGGTCAGGGGGTCCAGACCCAGTACTTC.

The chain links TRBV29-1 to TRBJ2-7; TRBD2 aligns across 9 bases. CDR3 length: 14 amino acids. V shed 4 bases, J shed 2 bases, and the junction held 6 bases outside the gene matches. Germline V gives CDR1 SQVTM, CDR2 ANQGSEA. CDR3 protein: CSVVVAGAPYEQYF. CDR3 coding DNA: TGCAGCGTTGTTGTAGCGGGAGCCCCCTACGAGCAGTACTTC.

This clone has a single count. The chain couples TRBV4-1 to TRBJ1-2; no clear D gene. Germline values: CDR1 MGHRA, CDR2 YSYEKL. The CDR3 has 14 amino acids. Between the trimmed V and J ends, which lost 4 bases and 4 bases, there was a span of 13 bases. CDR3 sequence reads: CASSPAGTTYGYTF. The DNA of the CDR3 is TGCGCCAGCAGCCCCGCGGGCACGACCTATGGCTACACCTTC.

CDR3 amino acids: CASSVPGQPNTEAFF. The CDR3 nucleotides read TGTGCCAGCAGTGTCCCGGGACAGCCGAACACTGAAGCTTTCTTT. The chain employs TRBV25-1 and TRBJ1-1; 7 nucleotides match TRBD1. The germline CDR1 and CDR2 sequences are MGHDK and SYGVNS. The ends lost 4 bases at V and 1 base at J; junction bases unmatched: 6. The CDR3 loop spans 15 amino acids.

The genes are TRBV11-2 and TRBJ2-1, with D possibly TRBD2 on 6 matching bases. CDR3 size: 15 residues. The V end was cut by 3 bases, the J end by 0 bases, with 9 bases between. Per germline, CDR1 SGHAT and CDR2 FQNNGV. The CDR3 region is CASSLSGPSYNEQFF. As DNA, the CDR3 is TGTGCCAGCAGCTTGAGCGGGCCCTCCTACAATGAGCAGTTCTTC.

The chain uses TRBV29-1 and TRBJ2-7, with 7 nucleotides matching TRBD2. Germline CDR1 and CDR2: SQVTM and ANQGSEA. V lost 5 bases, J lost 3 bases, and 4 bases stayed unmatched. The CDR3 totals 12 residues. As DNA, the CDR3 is TGCAGCGTTCTCGGGACTAACTACGAGCAGTACTTC. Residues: CSVLGTNYEQYF.

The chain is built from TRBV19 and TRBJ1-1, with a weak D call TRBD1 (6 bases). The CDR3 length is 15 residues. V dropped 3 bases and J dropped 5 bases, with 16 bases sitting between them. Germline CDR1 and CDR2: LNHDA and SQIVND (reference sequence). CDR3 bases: TGTGCCAGTAGTATGAGGTGGGGGGGGCGGACTGAAGCTTTCTTT. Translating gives CASSMRWGGRTEAFF.